This entry is about one T cell receptor beta chain. Sequencing used immunoSEQ v3.0 at survey level. The assay was immunoSEQ multiplex PCR, and TCRdb's table has in-frame clones only and misses some. The table has tens of thousands of clones, roughly 82% seen once. This sample stems from a study of long-term antiretroviral therapy in people with HIV. Looked up from germline, CDR1 is SNHLY and CDR2 is FYNNEI. V lost 3 bases, J lost 2 bases, and 13 bases lay in between. The CDR3 loop spans 15 amino acids. The gene calls are TRBV2 and TRBJ1-1; no reliable D call. The input for sequencing was unsorted PBMCs, taken 0.8 years before starting antiretroviral therapy. This clonotype was obtained from a man aged 18 to 29 with HIV. CDR3 sequence reads: CASSEKGMANTEAFF. CDR3 nucleotides: TGTGCCAGCAGTGAGAAAGGGATGGCAAACACTGAAGCTTTCTTT.